This section outlines one T cell receptor beta chain sequence together with its context. The antigen is not known. These data originate in a study of early T cells in non-severe SARS-CoV-2 infection. Study details: Sequencing of bulk RNA from unsorted whole blood was done, without chain pairing. Overall study results and limits: The VDJdb matching leaned toward anti-spike CD8 responses and overlooked private and CD4 specificities.

Unique molecular identifiers (one per individual cDNA molecule) were attached. A single record per CDR3 protein comes from TCRdb applying MiXCR to the 5' RACE reads. The sample contains around 77,000 distinct CDR3 sequences, about 5% of which appear only once. The CDR3 spans 15 residues. J lost 0 bases, V lost 3 bases, and 3 bases had no gene match. This material consisted of whole blood, taken at baseline. The chain joins TRBV12-3 or TRBV12-4 to TRBJ2-3; 7 bases map to TRBD1. The TCR was taken from an adult who was a healthcare worker with PCR-confirmed SARS-CoV-2 infection or an uninfected control (not recorded which). The CDR3 sequence is CASSFRTGSTDTQYF. CDR3 sequence (DNA): TGTGCCAGCAGTTTTAGGACAGGTAGCACAGATACGCAGTATTTT.